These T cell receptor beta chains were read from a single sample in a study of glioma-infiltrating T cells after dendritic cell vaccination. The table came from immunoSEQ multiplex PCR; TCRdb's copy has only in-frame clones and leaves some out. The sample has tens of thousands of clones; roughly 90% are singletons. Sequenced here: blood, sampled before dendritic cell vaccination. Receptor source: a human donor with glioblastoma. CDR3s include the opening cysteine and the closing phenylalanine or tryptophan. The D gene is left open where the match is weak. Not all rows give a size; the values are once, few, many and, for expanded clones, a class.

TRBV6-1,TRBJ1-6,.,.,CASSDRTGGTYNSPLHF,TGTGCCAGCAGTGATCGGACGGGGGGCACCTATAATTCCCCCCTCCACTTT
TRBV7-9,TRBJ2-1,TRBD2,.,CASRVSGIYNEQFF,TGTGCCAGCAGGGTTAGCGGGATCTACAATGAGCAGTTCTTC
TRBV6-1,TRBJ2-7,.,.,CASSEARQGGSYEQYF,TGTGCCAGCAGTGAGGCGCGTCAGGGCGGCTCCTACGAGCAGTACTTC
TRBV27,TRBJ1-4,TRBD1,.,CASSFTGAEKLFF,TGTGCCAGCAGTTTCACAGGGGCTGAAAAACTGTTTTTT
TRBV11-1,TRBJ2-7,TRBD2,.,CASSSLAGGTYEQYF,TGTGCCAGCAGCTCTCTAGCGGGGGGAACCTACGAGCAGTACTTC
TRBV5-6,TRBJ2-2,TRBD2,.,CATSIGGGRASATGELFF,TGTGCCACCTCTATAGGCGGCGGGAGGGCGTCCGCGACCGGGGAGCTGTTTTTT
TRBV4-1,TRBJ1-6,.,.,CASSQDISPLHF,TGCGCCAGCAGCCAAGATATCTCACCCCTCCACTTT
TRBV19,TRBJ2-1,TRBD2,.,CASRVSGGPYNEQFF,TGTGCCAGTAGAGTCTCGGGGGGACCTTACAATGAGCAGTTCTTC
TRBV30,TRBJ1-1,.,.,CAWSVRRGDLNTEAFF,TGTGCCTGGAGTGTTAGGCGGGGAGACTTGAACACTGAAGCTTTCTTT
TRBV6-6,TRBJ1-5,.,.,CASSLDTSNQPQHF,TGTGCCAGCAGTCTAGATACAAGCAATCAGCCCCAGCATTTT
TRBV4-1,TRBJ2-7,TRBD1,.,CASSQEGTDKQYF,TGCGCCAGCAGCCAAGAAGGGACAGATAAGCAGTACTTC
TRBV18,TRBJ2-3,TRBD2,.,CATKLADSTDTQYF,TGTGCCACCAAACTAGCGGACAGCACAGATACGCAGTATTTT
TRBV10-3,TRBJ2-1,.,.,CAISGNREGNEQFF,TGTGCCATCAGTGGGAACAGGGAGGGCAATGAGCAGTTCTTC
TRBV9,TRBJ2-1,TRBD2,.,CASSVGTSGDNEQFF,TGTGCCAGCAGCGTGGGGACTAGCGGGGACAATGAGCAGTTCTTC
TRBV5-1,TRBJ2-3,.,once,CASSSPPGVGTDTQYF,TGCGCCAGCAGCTCGCCCCCGGGGGTTGGCACAGATACGCAGTATTTT
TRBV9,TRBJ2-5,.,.,CASSVTSDRQTQYF,TGTGCCAGCAGCGTTACCTCTGACAGGCAGACCCAGTACTTC
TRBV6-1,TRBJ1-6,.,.,CASSEAETVGFYNSPLHF,TGTGCCAGCAGTGAAGCCGAGACAGTTGGGTTCTATAATTCACCCCTCCACTTT
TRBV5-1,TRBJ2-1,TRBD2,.,CASSSYSGGLPLYNEQFF,TGCGCCAGCAGCTCCTATAGCGGGGGCCTCCCCCTCTACAATGAGCAGTTCTTC
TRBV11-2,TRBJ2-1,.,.,CASSLGGGGSYNEQFF,TGTGCCAGCAGCTTAGGTGGCGGAGGCTCCTACAATGAGCAGTTCTTC
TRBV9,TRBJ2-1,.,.,CASSPTPGGNNEQFF,TGTGCCAGCAGCCCAACGCCGGGGGGCAACAATGAGCAGTTCTTC
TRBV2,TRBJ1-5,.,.,CASSEALPGLEAQHF,TGTGCCAGCAGTGAAGCGCTTCCGGGGTTGGAGGCCCAGCATTTT
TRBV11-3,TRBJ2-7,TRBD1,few,CASSSRGQGDYEQYF,TGTGCCAGCAGCTCCCGGGGACAGGGGGACTACGAGCAGTACTTC
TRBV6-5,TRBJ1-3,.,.,CASSVRTPGNTIYF,TGTGCCAGCAGTGTCAGAACACCTGGAAACACCATATATTTT
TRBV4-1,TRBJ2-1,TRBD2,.,CASSQDSWASGTYNEQFF,TGCGCCAGCAGCCAAGATTCGTGGGCTAGCGGGACCTACAATGAGCAGTTCTTC
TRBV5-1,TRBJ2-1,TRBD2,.,CASSGAGTAYNEQFF,TGCGCCAGCAGCGGAGCGGGAACGGCCTACAATGAGCAGTTCTTC
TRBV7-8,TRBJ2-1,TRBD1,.,CASSSYRGQGYNEQFF,TGTGCCAGCAGCTCATACCGGGGACAGGGCTACAATGAGCAGTTCTTC
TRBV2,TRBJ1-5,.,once,CASSGNPGQPNQPQHF,TGTGCCAGCAGTGGTAACCCGGGACAACCAAATCAGCCCCAGCATTTT
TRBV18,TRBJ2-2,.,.,CASSPPAGELFF,TGTGCCAGCTCACCACCCGCCGGGGAGCTGTTTTTT
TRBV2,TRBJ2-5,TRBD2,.,CASSVSSGGKETQYF,TGTGCCAGCAGTGTTTCTAGCGGGGGAAAAGAGACCCAGTACTTC
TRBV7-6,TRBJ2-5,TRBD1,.,CASSPGRGQETQYF,TGTGCCAGCAGCCCAGGCAGGGGGCAAGAGACCCAGTACTTC
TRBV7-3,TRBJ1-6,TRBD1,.,CASSSGTGGSPLHF,TGTGCCAGCAGCTCCGGGACAGGCGGTTCCCCCCTCCACTTT
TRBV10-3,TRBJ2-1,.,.,CATFPGGSYNEQFF,TGTGCCACCTTCCCCGGCGGTAGCTACAATGAGCAGTTCTTC
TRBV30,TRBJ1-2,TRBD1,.,CACHRDRGHTF,TGTGCCTGTCACCGGGACAGGGGTCACACCTTC
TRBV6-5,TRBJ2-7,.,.,CASSYPGDQRYEQYF,TGTGCCAGCAGTTATCCGGGTGATCAACGTTACGAGCAGTACTTC
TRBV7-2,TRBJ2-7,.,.,CASSLALQPSYEQYF,TGTGCCAGCAGCTTAGCCTTACAGCCCTCCTACGAGCAGTACTTC